One sample yielded the 7 T cell receptor beta chains listed below, sequenced in a study of blood T cell repertoires in COVID-19. Sequenced by immunoSEQ multiplex PCR; TCRdb stores in-frame clones only, minus some. Of fewer than 80,000 clones detected, roughly 78% appear once; the ten largest clones hold around 5.8%. Sequenced: peripheral blood. These receptors came from a woman aged 80 or over with active or convalescent COVID-19.

The rearrangement links TRBV6-6 to TRBJ2-2; no definite D call. V dropped 4 bases and J dropped 2 bases, with 8 bases sitting between them. The CDR3 runs 14 residues. Germline CDR1 and CDR2: MNHNY and SVGAGI (reference sequence). CDR3: CASSFNSNTGELFF. DNA for the CDR3: TGTGCCAGCAGTTTTAACTCTAACACCGGGGAGCTGTTTTTT.

J is TRBJ2-1 and V is TRBV7-9; 7 bases agree with TRBD2. Germline assignment: CDR1 SEHNR and CDR2 FQNEAQ (reference sequence). The CDR3 spans 14 residues. V shed 6 bases, J shed 4 bases, and the junction held 6 bases outside the gene matches. The chain's CDR3 is CASRKPGLYNEQFF. The CDR3 region has the DNA TGTGCCAGCAGAAAACCGGGACTATACAATGAGCAGTTCTTC.

This clone was found a few times. The chain combines TRBV7-9 with TRBJ1-4, with D uncertain. Between the trimmed V and J ends, which lost 3 bases and 4 bases, there was a span of 6 bases. CDR3 length: 13 amino acids. Germline V gene data show CDR1 as SEHNR and CDR2 as FQNEAQ (reference sequence). CDR3 in amino acids: CASSFPYNEKLFF. Written as DNA, the CDR3 is TGTGCCAGCAGCTTTCCCTATAATGAAAAACTGTTTTTT.

The V and J genes are TRBV6-6 and TRBJ2-7; the match to TRBD2 covers 7 bases. The CDR3 has 15 amino acids. V was clipped by 0 bases and J by 3 bases; unmatched bases: 5. Germline values: CDR1 MNHNY, CDR2 SVGAGI (reference sequence). The CDR3 bases are TGTGCCAGCAGTTACTCGCGAGCGGGGTTCTACGAGCAGTACTTC. This translates into CASSYSRAGFYEQYF.

This chain joins TRBV19 and TRBJ1-1; the D is unclear. The germline CDR1 and CDR2 sequences are LNHDA and SQIVND (reference sequence). Trimming took off 5 bases at V and 3 bases at J, with 13 bases between the two ends. This CDR3 is built from 14 residues. The CDR3 reads CASSGEFWDTEAFF. The CDR3 nucleotides are TGTGCCAGTAGTGGAGAATTTTGGGACACTGAAGCTTTCTTT.

CDR3 sequence: CASSIFPSPGGYTF. CDR3 DNA sequence: TGTGCCAGTAGTATTTTTCCGTCCCCGGGTGGCTACACCTTC. The chain couples TRBV19 to TRBJ1-2, with unresolved D. The CDR3 extends over 14 amino acids. V gave up 3 bases and J gave up 7 bases, with 15 bases separating them. Germline lookup yields CDR1 LNHDA and CDR2 SQIVND (reference sequence).

The chain combines TRBV9 with TRBJ2-7; 7 nucleotides match TRBD2. The germline V gene encodes CDR1 SGDLS and CDR2 YYNGEE. The CDR3 is 15 residues long. V trimming: 0 bases; J trimming: 7 bases; junction bases outside the gene matches: 10. Here the CDR3 reads CASSVEGSGAQEQYF. The CDR3, as DNA: TGTGCCAGCAGCGTAGAGGGAAGCGGGGCTCAAGAGCAGTACTTC.